These 12 T cell receptor beta chains were all obtained from the same sample, sequenced in a study of tissue T cells after allogeneic stem cell transplantation. Time point reported: mouse harvest day 14 after allogeneic transplant. Tail vein injection delivered 10^7 T-cell-depleted bone marrow cells and 10^6 splenic CD5+ T cells. TCRdb keeps only in-frame clones here, not all; method: immunoSEQ multiplex PCR. This table has around 6,000 clones, over 45% appearing once. Sequencing was performed on gut tissue. The receptors stem from a female BALB/c mouse given C57BL/6 T cells with graft-versus-host disease after an allogeneic hematopoietic cell transplant.

Of note for this clone: Genes and germline are mouse. The read terminates 1 residue ahead of where the CDR3 ends, so the germline J gene completes it. This chain links TRBV23 with TRBJ1-3. Germline loops: CDR1 KGHTA, CDR2 FQNQQP. The CDR3 extends over 15 amino acids. CDR3 DNA, as far as it was read: TGCTCCAGCAGTCAATCGGCGGGTTCTGGAAATACGCTCTAT. Its protein is CSSSQSAGSGNTLY. The full-length CDR3 reads as CSSSQSAGSGNTLYF.

Of note for this clone: Mouse names are used for the genes. The read terminates 1 residue ahead of where the CDR3 ends, so the germline J gene completes it. The J gene is TRBJ2-4, the V gene TRBV3; D ambiguous. CDR1 is SNHLY, CDR2 FYNGKV, per germline (reference sequence). V was pared by 5 bases and J by 0 bases, with 9 bases between. The CDR3 consists of 14 residues. The DNA read from the CDR3 is TGTGCCAGCAGCCTTAGATCTAGTCAAAACACCTTGTAC. This gives the protein CASSLRSSQNTLY. The whole CDR3 sequence is CASSLRSSQNTLYF.

With respect to this clone: Genes and germline come from the mouse. The read is 1 residue too short to cover the CDR3 end, so that end is filled in from the germline J gene. J is TRBJ1-3 and V is TRBV26, with D perhaps TRBD1 (6 bases). V was clipped by 3 bases and J by 4 bases, with 10 bases between them. CDR3 length: 14 residues. Germline V gene lookup returns CDR1 KGHPV and CDR2 FQNQEV (reference sequence). The CDR3 bases that were read are TGTGCCAGCAGTCTTCAGGGGACGGGAAATACGCTCTAT. Its translation is CASSLQGTGNTLY. The full CDR3 is CASSLQGTGNTLYF. Variable domain in full (rest from reference TRBV26 and TRBJ1-3): NSKVIQTPRYLVKGQGQKAKMRCIPEKGHPVVFWYQQNKNNEFKFLINFQNQEVLQQIDMTEKRFSAECPSNSPCSLEIQSSEAGDSALYLCASSLQGTGNTLYFGEGSRLIVV.

A note on this clone: These gene names are mouse names. The CDR3 goes on 1 residue after the read ends, and that part is filled in from the germline J gene. The same CDR3 arises from other DNA sequences in this sample as well. The chain joins TRBV12-1 to TRBJ1-3; D unresolved. Trimming took off 0 bases at V and 2 bases at J, with 10 bases between the two ends. The CDR3 is 15 residues long. The germline CDR1 and CDR2 sequences are SGHSN and HYEKVE. This CDR3 is CASSLAGAAGNTLYF. The CDR3 DNA, read in part, is TGTGCCAGCTCTCTCGCGGGCGCGGCTGGAAATACGCTCTAT.

Regarding this clone: Mouse names are used for the genes. The read ends 1 residue early relative to the CDR3; the germline J gene fills the gap. V and J are TRBV3 and TRBJ1-4; D is perhaps TRBD1 (5 bases). The CDR3 contains 14 residues. Germline loops: CDR1 SNHLY, CDR2 FYNGKV (reference sequence). The V end was cut by 3 bases, the J end by 2 bases, with 7 bases between. CDR3 in amino acids: CASSFRGSNERLFF. The sequenced CDR3 bases are TGTGCCAGCAGCTTCCGGGGGTCCAACGAAAGATTATTT.

Concerning this clone: Gene names are the mouse ones. Read coverage stops 1 residue before the CDR3 terminus; the germline J gene supplies the remainder. The chain uses TRBV19 and TRBJ1-3, with a weak D call TRBD1 (6 bases). Germline CDR1 reads FNHDT; CDR2 reads SITEND (reference sequence). V shed 6 bases and J shed 0 bases, with 13 bases lying between them. This CDR3 is built from 15 residues. CDR3 amino acids: CASTLDRNSGNTLYF. The part of the CDR3 DNA that was read is TGTGCCAGCACCCTGGACAGAAATTCTGGAAATACGCTCTAT.

This clone was observed a handful of times. Gene names and germline match the mouse. The CDR3 end lies 1 residue beyond the end of the read and is filled in from the germline J gene. V usage is TRBV26 and J usage is TRBJ2-4; unclear D gene. The germline V and J ends were trimmed by 2 bases and 0 bases, with 6 bases remaining between them. Germline CDR1 reads KGHPV; CDR2 reads FQNQEV (reference sequence). The CDR3 runs to 14 residues. CDR3 DNA (partial): TGTGCCAGCAGTCTGAGCTCTAGTCAAAACACCTTGTAC. Translating it yields CASSLSSSQNTLY. The full CDR3 sequence reads CASSLSSSQNTLYF.

Concerning this clone: Mouse names are used for the genes. The CDR3 end lies 1 residue beyond the end of the read and is filled in from the germline J gene. The chain links TRBV26 to TRBJ2-1, with 12 positions matching TRBD2. The trim removed 6 bases at V and 7 bases at J, leaving 4 bases unmatched. Germline V gene data show CDR1 as KGHPV and CDR2 as FQNQEV (reference sequence). CDR3 length equals 14 residues. CDR3 protein: CASSGTGGWAEQFF. The covered CDR3 bases are TGTGCCAGCAGCGGGACTGGGGGGTGGGCTGAGCAGTTC.

This clone occurred a few times. Mouse germline and gene names are used. The read comes to an end 1 residue before the CDR3 does, leaving the germline J gene to fill in the end. The chain joins TRBV2 to TRBJ1-5, with D uncertain. Trimming took off 0 bases at V and 0 bases at J, with 6 bases between the two ends. Germline V gene data show CDR1 as LGHNA and CDR2 as YSYQKL. The CDR3 is made up of 15 amino acids. The covered CDR3 bases are TGTGCCAGCAGCCAAGACGGCCATAACAACCAGGCTCCGCTT. Protein: CASSQDGHNNQAPL. The whole CDR3 sequence is CASSQDGHNNQAPLF. Drawing the rest from reference TRBV2 and TRBJ1-5, the complete variable domain is DPKIIQKPKYLVAVTGSEKILICEQYLGHNAMYWYRQSAKKPLEFMFSYSYQKLMDNQTASSRFQPQSSKKNHLDLQITALKPDDSATYFCASSQDGHNNQAPLFGEGTRLSVL.

By share of the sample, this clone is medium-sized (0.01 to 0.1%). Germline and genes here are mouse. The CDR3: CASSRGQYEQYF. The sequenced part of the CDR3 DNA is TGTGCCAGCAGCCGAGGCCAGTATGAACAGTAC. The chain recombines TRBV14 with TRBJ2-7; D is unclear. The CDR3 end lies 1 residue beyond the end of the read and is filled in from the germline J gene. Looked up from germline, CDR1 is SGHDT and CDR2 is FRDEAV. This CDR3 contains 12 residues. The V end lost 5 bases, the J end lost 4 bases, and 10 bases lay between the germline ends.

As to this clone: Mouse gene names apply. The sequence runs out 1 residue before the end of the CDR3; the remainder is reconstructed from the germline J gene. The chain couples TRBV5 to TRBJ2-5, with 7 positions matching TRBD2. Trimming cost V 4 bases and J 0 bases; bases outside gene matches: 1. There are 14 residues in the CDR3. Germline V gene sequence: CDR1 LGHNA, CDR2 YNLKQL (reference sequence). CDR3 residues: CASSRGGNQDTQYF. CDR3 DNA, as far as it was read: TGTGCCAGCAGCCGTGGGGGGAACCAAGACACCCAGTAC.

On this clone: Genes and germline come from the mouse. The read finishes 1 residue shy of the CDR3 end, and the germline J gene is used to complete it. The chain recombines TRBV24 with TRBJ2-7; weak D call: TRBD2 (6 bases). This CDR3 comprises 16 residues. CDR1 and CDR2 from the germline V gene are KGHTA and FRNEEI. V was pared by 0 bases and J by 2 bases, with 14 bases between. CDR3 loop: CASSLYCRGEAYEQYF. The sequenced part of the CDR3 DNA is TGTGCCAGCAGTCTGTATTGCCGGGGGGAGGCCTATGAACAGTAC.